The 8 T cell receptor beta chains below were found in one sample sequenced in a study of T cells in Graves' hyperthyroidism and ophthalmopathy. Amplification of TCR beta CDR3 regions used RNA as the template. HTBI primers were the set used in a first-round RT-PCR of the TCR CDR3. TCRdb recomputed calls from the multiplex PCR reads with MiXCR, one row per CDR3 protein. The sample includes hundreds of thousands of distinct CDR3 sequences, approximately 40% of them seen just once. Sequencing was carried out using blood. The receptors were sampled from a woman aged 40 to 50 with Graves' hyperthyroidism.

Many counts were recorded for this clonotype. DNA of the CDR3: TGTGCCAGCAGTGATCCAGGGGGCGTCGTGTCTGAAAAACTGTTTTTT. Translated: CASSDPGGVVSEKLFF. The V gene is TRBV25-1, the J gene TRBJ1-4, with TRBD1 matching over 8 bases. Germline V gene sequence: CDR1 MGHDK, CDR2 SYGVNS. The V segment lost 3 bases and the J segment 7 bases; nucleotides outside the gene matches: 10. The CDR3 spans 16 residues. The whole variable domain, remainder taken from reference TRBV25-1 and TRBJ1-4, is EADIYQTPRYLVIGTGKKITLECSQTMGHDKMYWYQQDPGMELHLIHYSYGVNSTEKGDLSSESTVSRIRTEHFPLTLESARPSHTSQYLCASSDPGGVVSEKLFFGSGTQLSVL.

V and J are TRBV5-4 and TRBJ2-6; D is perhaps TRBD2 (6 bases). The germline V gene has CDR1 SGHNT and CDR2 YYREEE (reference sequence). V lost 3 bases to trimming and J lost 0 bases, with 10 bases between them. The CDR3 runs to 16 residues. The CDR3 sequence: CASSWGLPSGANVLTF. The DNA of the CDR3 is TGTGCCAGCAGCTGGGGACTTCCCTCTGGGGCCAACGTCCTGACTTTC. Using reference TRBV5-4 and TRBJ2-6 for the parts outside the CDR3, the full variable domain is ETGVTQSPTHLIKTRGQQVTLRCSSQSGHNTVSWYQQALGQGPQFIFQYYREEENGRGNFPPRFSGLQFPNYSSELNVNALELDDSALYLCASSWGLPSGANVLTFGAGSRLTVL.

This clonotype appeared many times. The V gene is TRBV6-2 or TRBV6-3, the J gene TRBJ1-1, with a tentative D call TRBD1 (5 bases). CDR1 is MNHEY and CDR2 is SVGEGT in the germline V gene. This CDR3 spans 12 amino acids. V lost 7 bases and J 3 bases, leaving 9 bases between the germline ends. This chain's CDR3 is CASTKGYTEAFF. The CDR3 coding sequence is TGTGCCAGCACCAAGGGGTACACTGAAGCTTTCTTT.

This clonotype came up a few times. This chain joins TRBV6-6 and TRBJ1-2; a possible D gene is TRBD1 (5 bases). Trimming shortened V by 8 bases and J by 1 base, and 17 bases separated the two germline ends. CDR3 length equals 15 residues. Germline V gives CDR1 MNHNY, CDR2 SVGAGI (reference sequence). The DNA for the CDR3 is TGTGCCAGCGAAAGGGGACGCAGTTTTAACTATGGCTACACCTTC. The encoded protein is CASERGRSFNYGYTF.

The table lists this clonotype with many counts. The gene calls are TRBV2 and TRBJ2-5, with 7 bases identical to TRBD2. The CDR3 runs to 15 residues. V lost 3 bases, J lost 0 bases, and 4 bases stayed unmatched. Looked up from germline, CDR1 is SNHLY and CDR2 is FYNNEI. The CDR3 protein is CASSDQRGNQETQYF. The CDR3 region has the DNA TGTGCCAGCAGTGACCAGCGGGGTAACCAAGAGACCCAGTACTTC.

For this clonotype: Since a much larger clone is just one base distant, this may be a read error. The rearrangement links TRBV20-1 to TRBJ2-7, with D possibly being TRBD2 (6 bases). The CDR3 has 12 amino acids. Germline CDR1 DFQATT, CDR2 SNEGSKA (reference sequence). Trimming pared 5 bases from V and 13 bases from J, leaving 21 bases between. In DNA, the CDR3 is TGCAGTGCTGGCTCGGGGACTTCTGGGCACTACTTC. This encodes CSAGSGTSGHYF.

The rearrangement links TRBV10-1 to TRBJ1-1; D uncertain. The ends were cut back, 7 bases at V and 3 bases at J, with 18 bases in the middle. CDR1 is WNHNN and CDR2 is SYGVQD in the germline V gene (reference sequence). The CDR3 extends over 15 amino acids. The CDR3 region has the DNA TGCGCCAGCAAGGACCTGAAGGGAATAGACACTGAAGCTTTCTTT. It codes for CASKDLKGIDTEAFF.

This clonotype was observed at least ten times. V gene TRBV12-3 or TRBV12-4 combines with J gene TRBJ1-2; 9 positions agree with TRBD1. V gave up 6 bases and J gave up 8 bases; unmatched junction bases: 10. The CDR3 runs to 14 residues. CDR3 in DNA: TGTGCCAGCAGATTGGACAGGGGCGTATTCGGCTACACCTTC. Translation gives CASRLDRGVFGYTF.